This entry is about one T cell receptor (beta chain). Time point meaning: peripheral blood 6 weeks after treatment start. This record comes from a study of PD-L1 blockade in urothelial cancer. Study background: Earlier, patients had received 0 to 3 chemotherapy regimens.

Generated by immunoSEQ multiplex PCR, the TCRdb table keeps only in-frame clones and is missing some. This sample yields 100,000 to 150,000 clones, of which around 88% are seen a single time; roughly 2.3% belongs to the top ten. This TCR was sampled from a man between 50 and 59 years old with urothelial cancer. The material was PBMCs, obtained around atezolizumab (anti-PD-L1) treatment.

The CDR3 sequence is CASSIPRYGYTF. In nucleotides, the CDR3 is TGTGCCAGTAGTATACCGCGCTATGGCTACACCTTC. This chain connects TRBV19 to TRBJ1-2; D unclear. Looked up from germline, CDR1 is LNHDA and CDR2 is SQIVND (reference sequence). V was trimmed by 2 bases and J by 4 bases, leaving 5 bases between them. The CDR3 has 12 residues.